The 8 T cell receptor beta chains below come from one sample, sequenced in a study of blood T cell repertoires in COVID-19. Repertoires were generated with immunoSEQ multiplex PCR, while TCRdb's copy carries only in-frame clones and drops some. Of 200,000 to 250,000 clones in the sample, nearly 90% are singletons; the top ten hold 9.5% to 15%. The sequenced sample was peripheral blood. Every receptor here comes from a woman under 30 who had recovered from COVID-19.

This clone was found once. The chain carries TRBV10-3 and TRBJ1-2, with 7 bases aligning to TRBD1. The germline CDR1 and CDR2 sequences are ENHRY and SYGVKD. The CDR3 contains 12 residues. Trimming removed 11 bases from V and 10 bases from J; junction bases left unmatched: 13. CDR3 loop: CAAWLPDRSYTF. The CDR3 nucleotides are TGTGCCGCCTGGCTCCCGGACAGGTCCTACACCTTC.

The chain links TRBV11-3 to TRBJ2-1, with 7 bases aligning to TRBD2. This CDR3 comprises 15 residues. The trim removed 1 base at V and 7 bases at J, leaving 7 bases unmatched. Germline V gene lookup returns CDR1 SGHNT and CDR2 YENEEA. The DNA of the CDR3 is TGTGCCAGCAGCTTAGGTCGCCAGGGAGGGAATGAGCAGTTCTTC. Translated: CASSLGRQGGNEQFF.

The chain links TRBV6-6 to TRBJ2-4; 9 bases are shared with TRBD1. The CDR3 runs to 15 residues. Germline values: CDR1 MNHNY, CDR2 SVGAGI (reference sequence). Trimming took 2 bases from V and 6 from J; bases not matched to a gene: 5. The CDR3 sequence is CASSYPGQGRNIQYF. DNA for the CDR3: TGTGCCAGCAGTTACCCGGGACAGGGTAGAAACATTCAGTACTTC.

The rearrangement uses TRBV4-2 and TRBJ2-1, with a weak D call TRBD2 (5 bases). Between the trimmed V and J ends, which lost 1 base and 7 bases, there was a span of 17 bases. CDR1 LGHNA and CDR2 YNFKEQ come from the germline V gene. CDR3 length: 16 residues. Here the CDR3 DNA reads TGTGCCAGCAGCCAAGCGGCCAGCGGCTTGGATAATGAGCAGTTCTTC. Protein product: CASSQAASGLDNEQFF.

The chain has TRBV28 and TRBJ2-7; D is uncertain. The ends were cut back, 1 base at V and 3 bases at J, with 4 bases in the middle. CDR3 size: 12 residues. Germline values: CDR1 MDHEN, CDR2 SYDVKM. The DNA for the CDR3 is TGTGCCAGCAGTTTATCCAGCTACGAGCAGTACTTC. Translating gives CASSLSSYEQYF.

CDR3 loop: CASSLETSQGAFEAYF. CDR3 in DNA: TGCGCCAGCAGCTTGGAAACGTCCCAGGGGGCGTTCGAGGCGTACTTC. The chain links TRBV5-1 to TRBJ2-7; 8 positions agree with TRBD1. Germline V gene data show CDR1 as SGHRS and CDR2 as YFSETQ. The CDR3 spans 16 residues. With V trimmed by 0 bases and J by 12 bases, 17 bases remained unmatched.

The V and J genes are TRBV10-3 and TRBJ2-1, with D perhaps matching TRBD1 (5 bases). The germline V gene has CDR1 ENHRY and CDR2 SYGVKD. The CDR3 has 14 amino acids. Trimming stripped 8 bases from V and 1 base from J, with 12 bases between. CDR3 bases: TGTGCCATCCGAGACAGATTTTCCTACAATGAGCAGTTCTTC. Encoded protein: CAIRDRFSYNEQFF.

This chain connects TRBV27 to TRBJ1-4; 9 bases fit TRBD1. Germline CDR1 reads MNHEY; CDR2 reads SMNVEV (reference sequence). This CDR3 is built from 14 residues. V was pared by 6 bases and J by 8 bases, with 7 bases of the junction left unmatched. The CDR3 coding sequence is TGTGCCAGCAGCGGGACAGGGAGTCCCGAAAAACTGTTTTTT. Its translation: CASSGTGSPEKLFF.